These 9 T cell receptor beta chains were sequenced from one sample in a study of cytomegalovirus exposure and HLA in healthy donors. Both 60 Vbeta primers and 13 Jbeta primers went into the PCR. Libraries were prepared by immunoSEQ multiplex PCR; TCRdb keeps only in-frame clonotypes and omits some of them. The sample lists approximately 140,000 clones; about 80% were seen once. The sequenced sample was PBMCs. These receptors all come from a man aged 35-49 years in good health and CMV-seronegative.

CDR3 sequence reads: CASSENPGLAGVVETQYF. CDR3 bases: TGTGCCAGCAGTGAAAATCCGGGACTAGCGGGAGTGGTTGAGACCCAGTACTTC. The V gene is TRBV6-1, the J gene TRBJ2-5; TRBD2 matches 14 bases. Trimming removed 2 bases from V and 5 bases from J; junction bases left unmatched: 10. CDR1 and CDR2 from the germline V gene are MNHNS and SASEGT. The CDR3 extends over 18 amino acids.

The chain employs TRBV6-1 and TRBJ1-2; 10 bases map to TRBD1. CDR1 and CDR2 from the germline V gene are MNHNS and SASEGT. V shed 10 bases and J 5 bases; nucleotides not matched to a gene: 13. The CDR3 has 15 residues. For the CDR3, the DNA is TGTGCCACCTATTCGACAGGGGGCGCCTCTTATGGCTACACCTTC. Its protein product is CATYSTGGASYGYTF.

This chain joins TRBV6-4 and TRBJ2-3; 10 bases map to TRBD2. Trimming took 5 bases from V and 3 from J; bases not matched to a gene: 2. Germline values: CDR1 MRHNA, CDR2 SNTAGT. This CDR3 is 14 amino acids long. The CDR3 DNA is TGTGCCAGCAGTCTAGCGGGGGAGACAGATACGCAGTATTTT. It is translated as CASSLAGETDTQYF.

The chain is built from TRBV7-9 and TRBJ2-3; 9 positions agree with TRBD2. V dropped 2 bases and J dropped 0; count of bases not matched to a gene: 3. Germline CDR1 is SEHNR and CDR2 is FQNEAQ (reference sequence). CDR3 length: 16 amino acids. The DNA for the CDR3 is TGTGCCAGCAGCTTAACGCTAGCGGGGAGCACAGATACGCAGTATTTT. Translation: CASSLTLAGSTDTQYF.

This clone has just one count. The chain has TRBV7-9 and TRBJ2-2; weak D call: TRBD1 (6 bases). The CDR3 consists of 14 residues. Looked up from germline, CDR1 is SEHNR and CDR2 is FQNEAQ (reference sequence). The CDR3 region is CAGEGHEFTGELFF. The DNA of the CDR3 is TGTGCTGGAGAGGGACACGAATTCACCGGGGAGCTGTTTTTT.

The CDR3 DNA reads TGTGCCAGCAGCTTGGGGACAGGCGGCACAGATACGCAGTATTTT. The encoded protein is CASSLGTGGTDTQYF. The J gene is TRBJ2-3, the V gene TRBV5-4; 7 nucleotides align to TRBD1. CDR3 size: 15 residues. CDR1 SGHNT and CDR2 YYREEE come from the germline V gene (reference sequence). V gave up 0 bases and J gave up 1 base; unmatched junction bases: 2.

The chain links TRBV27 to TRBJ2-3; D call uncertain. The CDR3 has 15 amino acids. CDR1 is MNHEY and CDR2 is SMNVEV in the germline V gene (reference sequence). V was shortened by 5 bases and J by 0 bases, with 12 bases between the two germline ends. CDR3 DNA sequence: TGTGCCAGCAGTCAACGGGTCTCCAGCACAGATACGCAGTATTTT. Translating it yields CASSQRVSSTDTQYF.

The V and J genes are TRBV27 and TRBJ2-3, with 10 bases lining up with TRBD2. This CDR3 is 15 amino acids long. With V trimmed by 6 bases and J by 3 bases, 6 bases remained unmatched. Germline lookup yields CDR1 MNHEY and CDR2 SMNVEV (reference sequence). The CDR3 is CASRPAGGPTDTQYF. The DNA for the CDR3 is TGTGCCAGCAGACCAGCGGGAGGGCCAACAGATACGCAGTATTTT.

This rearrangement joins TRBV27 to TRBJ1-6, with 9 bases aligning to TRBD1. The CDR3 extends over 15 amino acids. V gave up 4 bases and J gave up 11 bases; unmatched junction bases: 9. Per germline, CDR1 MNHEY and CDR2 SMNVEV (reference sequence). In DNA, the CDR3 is TGTGCCAGCAGTTCCGGGACAGGGTTAAAGACACCCCTCCACTTT. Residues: CASSSGTGLKTPLHF.